A single sample gave rise to the 22 T cell receptor beta chains below, sequenced in a study of PD-1 blockade in classical Hodgkin lymphoma. Sample time point: cycle 4 day 1 (C4D1), after more than five weeks of nivolumab. Patients all relapsed after autologous stem cell transplantation, and there was variation in brentuximab vedotin exposure. Clones were read by immunoSEQ multiplex PCR, and TCRdb kept only the in-frame ones, dropping some. Of approximately 44,000 clones listed, 60% to 70% are singletons. The material sequenced was peripheral blood mononuclear cells (PBMCs), taken before the fourth cycle of nivolumab. All receptors derive from a human donor with classical Hodgkin lymphoma.

Concerning this clone itself: Germline and junction disagree at one end, which may indicate a read error. V usage is TRBV28 and J usage is TRBJ2-1; 12 nucleotides agree with TRBD2. CDR3 length: 13 amino acids. Looked up from germline, CDR1 is MDHEN and CDR2 is SYDVKM. The CDR3 nucleotides read TGTGCCAGCAGTTTTAGTCTAGCGGGGGGGCCTGTCTTC. It codes for CASSFSLAGGPVF.

The rearrangement uses TRBV5-1 and TRBJ2-2, with TRBD2 as a possible D gene (6 bases). The CDR3 consists of 15 residues. In germline, CDR1 is SGHRS, CDR2 YFSETQ. Between the trimmed V and J ends, which lost 0 bases and 3 bases, there was a span of 9 bases. The CDR3 reads CASSLGGLYTGELFF. The CDR3, as DNA: TGCGCCAGCAGCTTGGGGGGACTCTACACCGGGGAGCTGTTTTTT. The variable domain in full, with the rest retrieved from reference TRBV5-1 and TRBJ2-2, is KAGVTQTPRYLIKTRGQQVTLSCSPISGHRSVSWYQQTPGQGLQFLFEYFSETQRNKGNFPGRFSGRQFSNSRSEMNVSTLELGDSALYLCASSLGGLYTGELFFGEGSRLTVL.

The genes are TRBV21-1 and TRBJ1-1; the table assigns TRBD1, which was not confirmed against the DNA. TRBV21-1 is noted as a pseudogene. CDR3 length: 16 residues. The CDR3 DNA follows: TGTGCCAGCAGCAAAGCGGAAGGGCTCCAGGGGACTGAAGCTTTCTTT. It encodes CASSKAEGLQGTEAFF.

By its share, this clone is medium-sized. The chain couples TRBV11-3 to TRBJ2-2; 8 bases align to TRBD2. Unmatched junction bases numbered 4, after V lost 2 bases and J lost 2 bases. Germline V gives CDR1 SGHNT, CDR2 YENEEA. The CDR3 is made up of 16 amino acids. CDR3: CASSLTGTSNTGELFF. The CDR3 DNA reads TGTGCCAGCAGCTTAACCGGGACTAGTAACACCGGGGAGCTGTTTTTT.

The chain has TRBV7-8 and TRBJ2-5; D gene unclear. Germline loops: CDR1 SGHVS, CDR2 FQNEAQ. V was clipped by 3 bases and J by 5 bases, with 7 bases between them. The CDR3 contains 12 residues. The CDR3 loop reads CASSFHGETQYF. The DNA for the CDR3 is TGTGCCAGCAGCTTCCACGGGGAGACCCAGTACTTC.

The CDR3 coding sequence is TGTGCCAGCAGCCCTCGGGGTGCAGTGTCCTACGAGCAGTACTTC. Protein product: CASSPRGAVSYEQYF. The chain uses TRBV7-2 and TRBJ2-7, with TRBD2 as a possible D gene (5 bases). Germline V gene data show CDR1 as SGHTA and CDR2 as FQGNSA. Trimming removed 5 bases at V and 1 base at J, with 15 bases between. This CDR3 is 15 amino acids long.

This chain uses TRBV9 with TRBJ1-4; the D is unclear. The CDR3 consists of 14 residues. Germline loops: CDR1 SGDLS, CDR2 YYNGEE. V was trimmed by 1 base and J by 4 bases, leaving 8 bases between them. This CDR3 is CASSVSGSNEKLFF. The CDR3 region has the DNA TGTGCCAGCAGCGTAAGTGGCAGTAATGAAAAACTGTTTTTT. Using reference TRBV9 and TRBJ1-4 for the parts outside the CDR3, the full variable domain is DSGVTQTPKHLITATGQRVTLRCSPRSGDLSVYWYQQSLDQGLQFLIQYYNGEERAKGNILERFSAQQFPDLHSELNLSSLELGDSALYFCASSVSGSNEKLFFGSGTQLSVL.

The chain is built from TRBV7-2 and TRBJ1-1; D unresolved. This CDR3 region has 14 residues. CDR1 SGHTA and CDR2 FQGNSA come from the germline V gene. Trimming stripped 5 bases from V and 6 bases from J, with 16 bases between. In nucleotides, the CDR3 is TGTGCCAGCAGCCCAGGAGTTTTGGTGGCTGAAGCTTTCTTT. This gives the protein CASSPGVLVAEAFF.

This clone has more than one count but fewer than ten. This sequence joins TRBV5-1 and TRBJ1-4; D remains unclear. This CDR3 comprises 15 residues. V gave up 0 bases and J gave up 3 bases, with 9 bases separating them. Germline CDR1 SGHRS, CDR2 YFSETQ. This chain's CDR3 is CASSLGRSSNEKLFF. CDR3 DNA sequence: TGCGCCAGCAGCTTGGGGAGGAGTTCTAATGAAAAACTGTTTTTT.

The V gene is TRBV5-1, the J gene TRBJ2-1; no reliable D call. V gave up 5 bases and J gave up 9 bases, with 9 bases separating them. Germline lookup yields CDR1 SGHRS and CDR2 YFSETQ. This CDR3 is built from 11 residues. CDR3 DNA sequence: TGCGCCAGCAGGGACGACATTGAGCAGTTCTTC. Protein sequence: CASRDDIEQFF.

This sequence joins TRBV4-2 and TRBJ1-5; 7 bases match TRBD1. With V trimmed by 0 bases and J by 3 bases, 2 bases remained unmatched. This CDR3 has 15 residues. In germline, CDR1 is LGHNA, CDR2 YNFKEQ. The CDR3 loop is CASSQEDRDNQPQHF. The DNA of the CDR3 is TGTGCCAGCAGCCAAGAAGACAGGGACAATCAGCCCCAGCATTTT.

This rearrangement joins TRBV19 to TRBJ1-4; TRBD1 matches at 7 bases. Trimming at V came to 5 bases and at J to 7 bases, leaving 10 bases not matched to a gene. Looked up from germline, CDR1 is LNHDA and CDR2 is SQIVND (reference sequence). The length of the CDR3 is 15 residues. The CDR3 DNA sequence: TGTGCCAGTAGTCCTCTCCGGGACAGCAGTGAAAAACTGTTTTTT. Translation: CASSPLRDSSEKLFF. Drawing the rest from reference TRBV19 and TRBJ1-4, the complete variable domain is DGGITQSPKYLFRKEGQNVTLSCEQNLNHDAMYWYRQDPGQGLRLIYYSQIVNDFQKGDIAEGYSVSREKKESFPLTVTSAQKNPTAFYLCASSPLRDSSEKLFFGSGTQLSVL.

This clone has more than one count but fewer than ten. The rearrangement joins TRBV4-1 to TRBJ2-6; D not certain. The CDR3 consists of 17 residues. Trimming shortened V by 1 base and J by 0 bases, and 10 bases separated the two germline ends. Germline loops: CDR1 MGHRA, CDR2 YSYEKL. The DNA for the CDR3 is TGCGCCAGCAGCCAAGTTGGGCGGAGCTCTGGGGCCAACGTCCTGACTTTC. It is translated as CASSQVGRSSGANVLTF.

The rearrangement links TRBV19 to TRBJ1-1; possible D gene TRBD1, 6 bases. V lost 6 bases, J lost 6 bases, and 17 bases lay in between. Germline lookup yields CDR1 LNHDA and CDR2 SQIVND (reference sequence). The CDR3 loop spans 14 amino acids. The CDR3 DNA reads as TGTGCCAGTAGAGATCAGGGGAGAGGGTCTGAAGCTTTCTTT. Translating it yields CASRDQGRGSEAFF.

This clone was seen a single time. The genes are TRBV5-1 and TRBJ2-7; the D gene is possibly TRBD1 (6 bases). The germline CDR1 and CDR2 sequences are SGHRS and YFSETQ. This CDR3 has 15 residues. V lost 0 bases to trimming and J lost 6 bases, with 16 bases between them. CDR3 loop: CASSLGARGSGEQYF. Here the CDR3 DNA reads TGCGCCAGCAGCTTGGGGGCCAGGGGAAGTGGCGAGCAGTACTTC.

This chain links TRBV30 with TRBJ2-1, with TRBD2 identical over 13 bases. CDR3 length: 15 residues. V lost 2 bases to trimming and J lost 7 bases; unmatched junction nucleotides: 5. Germline CDR1 and CDR2: GTSNPN and SVGIG (reference sequence). CDR3 residues: CAWSILAGGGNEQFF. DNA for the CDR3: TGTGCCTGGAGTATACTAGCGGGAGGGGGGAATGAGCAGTTCTTC.

The gene calls are TRBV30 and TRBJ2-2; D remains ambiguous. CDR1 is GTSNPN, CDR2 SVGIG, per germline (reference sequence). The CDR3 has 15 amino acids. The V and J ends lost 0 bases and 5 bases respectively, with 13 bases between them. Here the CDR3 reads CAWSVLTSWTGELFF. CDR3 in DNA: TGTGCCTGGAGTGTATTAACATCGTGGACCGGGGAGCTGTTTTTT.

V usage is TRBV28 and J usage is TRBJ1-5; 7 bases align to TRBD1. Per germline, CDR1 MDHEN and CDR2 SYDVKM. The CDR3 is 16 amino acids. J lost 7 bases, V lost 0 bases, and 9 bases had no gene match. The CDR3 region is CASSLWQGEASQPQHF. The DNA of the CDR3 is TGTGCCAGCAGTTTATGGCAGGGGGAGGCCTCCCAGCCCCAGCATTTT.

This CDR3 is CASSCRTGDSPLHF. In DNA, the CDR3 is TGTGCCAGCAGTTGCCGAACAGGGGATTCACCCCTCCACTTT. The chain carries TRBV6-7 and TRBJ1-6; 7 positions agree with TRBD1. TRBV6-7 is an ORF for which the function is uncertain. There are 14 residues in the CDR3. After removal of 4 bases from V and 8 bases from J, the junction contained 5 bases not matched to a gene.

There are a few counts of this clone. The rearrangement links TRBV10-3 to TRBJ2-1, with 10 bases fitting TRBD2. V shed 6 bases, J shed 4 bases, and the junction held 9 bases outside the gene matches. CDR3 length equals 16 residues. Per the germline V gene, CDR1 is ENHRY and CDR2 is SYGVKD. Here the CDR3 DNA reads TGTGCCATCAGCGGCCCCAGCGGGAGGGATTACAATGAGCAGTTCTTC. This gives the protein CAISGPSGRDYNEQFF.

The rearrangement joins TRBV6-5 to TRBJ2-7, with 7 bases matching TRBD1. The CDR3 spans 14 residues. Losses at the gene ends were 2 bases for V and 4 bases for J; bases not matched to a gene: 5. CDR1 and CDR2 from the germline V gene are MNHEY and SVGAGI. CDR3 amino acids: CASSYGTGDYEQYF. In nucleotides, the CDR3 is TGTGCCAGCAGTTACGGTACAGGGGATTACGAGCAGTACTTC.

This clone appeared a few times. J is TRBJ2-7 and V is TRBV28; D is possibly TRBD2 (6 bases). Deletions cut 5 bases from V and 2 bases from J, with 13 bases between. The CDR3 consists of 14 residues. Germline assignment: CDR1 MDHEN and CDR2 SYDVKM. The CDR3 coding sequence is TGTGCCAGCAGTCCAGGGACTGGTACCTACGAGCAGTACTTC. Amino acid sequence: CASSPGTGTYEQYF.